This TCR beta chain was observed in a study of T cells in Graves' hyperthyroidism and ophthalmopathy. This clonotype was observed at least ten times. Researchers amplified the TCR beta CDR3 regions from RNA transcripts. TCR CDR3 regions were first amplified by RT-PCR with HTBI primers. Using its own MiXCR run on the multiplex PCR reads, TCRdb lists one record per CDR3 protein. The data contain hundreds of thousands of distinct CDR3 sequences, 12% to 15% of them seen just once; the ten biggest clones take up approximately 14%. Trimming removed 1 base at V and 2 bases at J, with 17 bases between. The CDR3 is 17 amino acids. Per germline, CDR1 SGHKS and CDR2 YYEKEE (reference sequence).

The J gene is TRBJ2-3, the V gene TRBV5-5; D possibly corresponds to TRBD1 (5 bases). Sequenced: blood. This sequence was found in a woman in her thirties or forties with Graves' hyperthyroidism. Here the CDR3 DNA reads TGTGCCAGCAGCTTGATTCCTGGACAATCTTACACAGATACGCAGTATTTT. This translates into CASSLIPGQSYTDTQYF.